This is a list of T cell receptor beta chains from one sample in a study of beta chain features in type 1 diabetes. Produced via immunoSEQ multiplex PCR; TCRdb's table is partial and in-frame only. Among 600,000 to 700,000 clones listed, over 10% were seen once. Source material: naive CD4+ T cells from blood. The source of these receptors is a man aged 25 to 40 with type 1 diabetes. The CDR3 runs from the conserved cysteine through the conserved F or W. The D gene is left open where the match is weak. Only some rows state a clone size, as once, few, many or a class for expanded clones.

NA	NA	TRBJ2-4	TRBV7-9	CASSGTNLAKNIQYF	TGTGCCAGCAGCGGGACGAATCTAGCCAAAAACATTCAGTACTTC
few	NA	TRBJ2-7	TRBV5-1	CASSRDKLYEQYF	TGCGCCAGCAGCCGGGACAAACTTTACGAGCAGTACTTC
few	NA	TRBJ2-1	TRBV7-2	CASSFGSPGVWEVYEQFF	TGTGCCAGCAGCTTCGGCTCTCCGGGGGTTTGGGAAGTATATGAGCAGTTCTTC
NA	NA	TRBJ2-1	TRBV11-3	CASSLGNEQFF	TGTGCCAGCAGCCTAGGGAATGAGCAGTTCTTC
NA	NA	TRBJ1-2	TRBV5-1	CASSPPGSGPGYGYTF	TGCGCCAGCAGCCCACCGGGATCGGGCCCAGGCTATGGCTACACCTTC
few	NA	TRBJ1-2	TRBV30	CAWTPGNYGYTF	TGTGCCTGGACGCCAGGCAACTATGGCTACACCTTC
NA	NA	TRBJ1-5	TRBV25-1	CASSEYSNQPQHF	TGTGCCAGCAGTGAATACTCGAATCAGCCCCAGCATTTT
few	NA	TRBJ2-5	TRBV11-2	CASSPTGGETQYF	TGTGCCAGCAGCCCTACCGGGGGAGAGACCCAGTACTTC
few	NA	TRBJ2-6	TRBV9	CASSVAGANVLTF	TGTGCCAGCAGCGTAGCAGGGGCCAACGTCCTGACTTTC
few	NA	TRBJ1-2	TRBV4-3	CASSQEVRGSGYGYTF	TGCGCCAGCAGCCAAGAGGTCCGCGGCAGCGGCTATGGCTACACCTTC
NA	NA	TRBJ1-6	TRBV9	CASRRGTTLENSPLHF	TGTGCCAGCAGGAGGGGGACAACGCTCGAGAATTCACCCCTCCACTTT
few	NA	TRBJ2-3	TRBV21-1	CASSMLSSTDTQYF	TGTGCCAGCAGCATGCTCAGCAGCACAGATACGCAGTATTTT
few	NA	TRBJ1-6	TRBV7-2	CASSTGYNSPLHF	TGTGCCAGCAGCACAGGATATAATTCACCCCTCCACTTT
few	NA	TRBJ1-4	TRBV7-2	CASSNRDKNEKLFF	TGTGCCAGCAGCAATCGGGACAAAAATGAAAAACTGTTTTTT
few	NA	TRBJ2-1	TRBV5-1	CASSLNSRASEQFF	TGCGCCAGCAGCCTCAACTCTAGGGCTTCTGAGCAGTTCTTC